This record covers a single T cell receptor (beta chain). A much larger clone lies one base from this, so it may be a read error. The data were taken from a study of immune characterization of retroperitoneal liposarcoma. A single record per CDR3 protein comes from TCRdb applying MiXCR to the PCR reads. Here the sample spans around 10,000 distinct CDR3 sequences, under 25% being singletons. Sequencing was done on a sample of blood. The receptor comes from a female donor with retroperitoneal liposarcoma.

CDR3 loop: CASSEARQAPYEQFF. CDR3 DNA: TGTGCCAGCAGTGAAGCGCGACAAGCCCCCTACGAGCAGTTCTTC. The chain uses TRBV6-1 and TRBJ2-1; D remains unclear. The germline V gene encodes CDR1 MNHNS and CDR2 SASEGT. The CDR3 is 15 residues long. Trimming removed 0 bases from V and 10 bases from J, with 16 bases in between.